Listed here is a single T cell receptor beta chain. Antigen: not known. Germline CDR1 reads SGHRS; CDR2 reads YFSETQ. The CDR3 is 17 amino acids. The V end lost 0 bases, the J end lost 5 bases, and 20 bases lay between the germline ends. This specimen comes from a study of shared clonotypes between healthy human individuals. Findings of the study overall: When compared with the clonotypes that were shared by all four sorted-subset donors, the non-shared clonotypes turned out to have lower generation probabilities.

It was about 180 ng DNA, approximately 30,000 T cell genomes, that sorted-subset replicate PCRs used. This table comes from immunoSEQ multiplex PCR, and its TCRdb copy is limited to in-frame clones, with some not included. Among about 2,500,000 clones listed, approximately 94% were seen once. The V and J genes are TRBV5-1 and TRBJ1-1; no firm D call. The sequencing input was naive CD4+ T cells sorted from blood. The subset here: CD45RA+ positively selected. The receptor was derived from a man aged 18 to 35 in good health. The CDR3 coding sequence is TGCGCCAGCAGCTTGGGGATTGGCGGGAACCTCGGGACTGAAGCTTTCTTT. Its protein is CASSLGIGGNLGTEAFF.